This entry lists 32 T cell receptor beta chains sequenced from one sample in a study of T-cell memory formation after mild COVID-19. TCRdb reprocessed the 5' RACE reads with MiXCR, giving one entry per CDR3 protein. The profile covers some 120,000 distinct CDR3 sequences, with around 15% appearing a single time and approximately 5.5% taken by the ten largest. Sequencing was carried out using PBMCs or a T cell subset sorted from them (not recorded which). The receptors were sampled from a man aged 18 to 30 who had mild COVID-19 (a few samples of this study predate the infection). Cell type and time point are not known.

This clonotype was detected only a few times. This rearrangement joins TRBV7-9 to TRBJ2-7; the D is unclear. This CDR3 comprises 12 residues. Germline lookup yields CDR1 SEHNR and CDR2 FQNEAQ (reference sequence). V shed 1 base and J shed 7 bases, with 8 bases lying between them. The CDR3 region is CASSLDYREQYF. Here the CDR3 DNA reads TGTGCCAGCAGCTTAGATTATAGGGAGCAGTACTTC.

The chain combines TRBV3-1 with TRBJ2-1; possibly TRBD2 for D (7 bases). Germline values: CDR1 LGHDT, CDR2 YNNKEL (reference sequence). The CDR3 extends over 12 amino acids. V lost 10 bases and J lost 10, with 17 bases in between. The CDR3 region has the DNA TGTGCCACCTTCGCGGGGGCTGGGGAGCAGTTCTTC. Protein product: CATFAGAGEQFF.

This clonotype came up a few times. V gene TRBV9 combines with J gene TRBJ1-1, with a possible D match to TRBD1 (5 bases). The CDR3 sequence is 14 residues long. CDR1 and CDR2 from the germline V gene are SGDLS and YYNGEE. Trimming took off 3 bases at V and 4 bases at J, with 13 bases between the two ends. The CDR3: CASSARIDSTEAFF. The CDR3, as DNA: TGTGCCAGCAGCGCAAGAATAGACAGCACTGAAGCTTTCTTT.

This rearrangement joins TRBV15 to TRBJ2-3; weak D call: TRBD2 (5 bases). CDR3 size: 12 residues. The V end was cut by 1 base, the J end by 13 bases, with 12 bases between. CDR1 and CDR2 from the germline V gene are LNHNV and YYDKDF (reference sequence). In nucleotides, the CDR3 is TGTGCCACCAGCAGAGGACGGGGAAGCGAGTATTTT. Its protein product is CATSRGRGSEYF.

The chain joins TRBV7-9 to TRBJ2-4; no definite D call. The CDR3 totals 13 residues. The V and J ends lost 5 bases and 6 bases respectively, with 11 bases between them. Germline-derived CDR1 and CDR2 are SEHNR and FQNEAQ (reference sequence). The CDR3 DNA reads TGTGCCAGCAGCATGGCCCCAGCAAACATTCAGTACTTC. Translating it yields CASSMAPANIQYF.

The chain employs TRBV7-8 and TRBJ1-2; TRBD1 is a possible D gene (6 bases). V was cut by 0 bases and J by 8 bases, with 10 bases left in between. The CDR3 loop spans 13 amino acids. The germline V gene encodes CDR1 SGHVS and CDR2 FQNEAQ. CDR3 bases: TGTGCCAGCAGCTTAGCAGGGGGAGACGGCTACACCTTC. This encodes CASSLAGGDGYTF.

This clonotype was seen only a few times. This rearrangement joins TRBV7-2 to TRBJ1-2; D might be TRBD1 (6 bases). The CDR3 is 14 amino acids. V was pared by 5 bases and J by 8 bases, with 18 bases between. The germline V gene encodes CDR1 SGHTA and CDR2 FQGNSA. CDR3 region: CASSPTGNSGGYTF. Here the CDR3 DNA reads TGTGCCAGCAGCCCCACAGGGAATTCAGGGGGCTACACCTTC. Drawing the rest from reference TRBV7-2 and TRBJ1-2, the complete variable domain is GAGVSQSPSNKVTEKGKDVELRCDPISGHTALYWYRQSLGQGLEFLIYFQGNSAPDKSGLPSDRFSAERTGGSVSTLTIQRTQQEDSAVYLCASSPTGNSGGYTFGSGTRLTVV.

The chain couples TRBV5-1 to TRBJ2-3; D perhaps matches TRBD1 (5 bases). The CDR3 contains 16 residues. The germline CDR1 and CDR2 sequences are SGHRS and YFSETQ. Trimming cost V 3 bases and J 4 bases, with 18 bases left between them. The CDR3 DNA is TGCGCCAGCAGCTCGGCCCCAGGGTCAAAGTCAGATACGCAGTATTTT. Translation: CASSSAPGSKSDTQYF.

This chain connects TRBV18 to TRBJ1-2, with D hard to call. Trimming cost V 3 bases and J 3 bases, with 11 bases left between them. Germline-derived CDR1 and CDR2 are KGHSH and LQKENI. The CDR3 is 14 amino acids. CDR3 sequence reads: CASSPPGIDYGYTF. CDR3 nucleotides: TGTGCCAGCTCACCCCCGGGAATCGACTATGGCTACACCTTC. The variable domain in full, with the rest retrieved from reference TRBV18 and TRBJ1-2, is NAGVMQNPRHLVRRRGQEARLRCSPMKGHSHVYWYRQLPEEGLKFMVYLQKENIIDESGMPKERFSAEFPKEGPSILRIQQVVRGDSAAYFCASSPPGIDYGYTFGSGTRLTVV.

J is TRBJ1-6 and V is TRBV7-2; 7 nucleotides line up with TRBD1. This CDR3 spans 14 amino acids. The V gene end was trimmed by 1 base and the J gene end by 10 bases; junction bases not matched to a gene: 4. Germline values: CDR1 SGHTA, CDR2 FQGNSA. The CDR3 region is CASSLDRGGSPLHF. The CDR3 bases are TGTGCCAGCAGCTTAGACAGGGGAGGATCACCCCTCCACTTT.

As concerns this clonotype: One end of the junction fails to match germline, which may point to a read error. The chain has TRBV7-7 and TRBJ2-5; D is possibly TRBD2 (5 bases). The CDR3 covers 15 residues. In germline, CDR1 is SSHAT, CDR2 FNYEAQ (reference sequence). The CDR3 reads CASSLEADSRVTQYF. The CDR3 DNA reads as TGTGCTAGCAGCTTAGAAGCGGACTCAAGGGTGACCCAGTACTTC.

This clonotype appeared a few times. CDR3 region: CASTLSGANVLTF. As DNA, the CDR3 is TGTGCCAGCACCCTCTCTGGGGCCAACGTCCTGACTTTC. This chain uses TRBV28 with TRBJ2-6; D not resolved. V lost 7 bases and J 0 bases, leaving 4 bases between the germline ends. The germline gives CDR1 MDHEN, CDR2 SYDVKM. The CDR3 is 13 amino acids.

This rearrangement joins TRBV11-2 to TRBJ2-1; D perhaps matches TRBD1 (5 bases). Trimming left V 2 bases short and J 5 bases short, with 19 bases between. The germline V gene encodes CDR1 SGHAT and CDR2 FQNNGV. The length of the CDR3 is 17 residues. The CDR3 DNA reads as TGTGCCAGCAGCTTACCTAATTACAGGACCCCAAACAATGAGCAGTTCTTC. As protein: CASSLPNYRTPNNEQFF.

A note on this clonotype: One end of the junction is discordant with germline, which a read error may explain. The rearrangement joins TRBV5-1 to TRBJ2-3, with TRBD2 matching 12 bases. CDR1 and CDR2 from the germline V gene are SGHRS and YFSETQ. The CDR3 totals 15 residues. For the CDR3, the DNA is TGCGCCAGCCGAGAGACTAGCGGGGGCACAAATACGCAGTATTTT. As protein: CASRETSGGTNTQYF.

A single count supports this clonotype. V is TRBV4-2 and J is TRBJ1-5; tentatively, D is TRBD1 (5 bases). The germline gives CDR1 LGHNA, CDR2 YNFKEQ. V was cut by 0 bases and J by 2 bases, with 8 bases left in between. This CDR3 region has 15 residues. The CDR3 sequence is CASSQDQGGNQPQHF. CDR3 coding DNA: TGTGCCAGCAGCCAAGACCAGGGCGGCAATCAGCCCCAGCATTTT.

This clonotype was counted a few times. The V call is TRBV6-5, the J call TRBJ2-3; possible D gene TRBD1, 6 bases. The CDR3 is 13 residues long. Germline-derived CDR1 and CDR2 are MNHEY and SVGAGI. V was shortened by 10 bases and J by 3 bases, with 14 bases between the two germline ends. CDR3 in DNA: TGTGCCACGTCCCGGGACAAAACAGATACGCAGTATTTT. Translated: CATSRDKTDTQYF.

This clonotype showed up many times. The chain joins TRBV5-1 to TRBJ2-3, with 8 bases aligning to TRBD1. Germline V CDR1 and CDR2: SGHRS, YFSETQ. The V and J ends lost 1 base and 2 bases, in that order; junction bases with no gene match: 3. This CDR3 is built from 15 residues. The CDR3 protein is CASSLQDRDTDTQYF. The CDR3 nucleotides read TGCGCCAGCAGCTTGCAGGACAGGGACACAGATACGCAGTATTTT.

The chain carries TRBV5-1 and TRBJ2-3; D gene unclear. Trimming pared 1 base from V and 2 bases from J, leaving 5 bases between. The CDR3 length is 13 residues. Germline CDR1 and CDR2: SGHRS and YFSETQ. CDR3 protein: CASSLTATDTQYF. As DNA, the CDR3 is TGCGCCAGCAGCTTGACAGCCACAGATACGCAGTATTTT. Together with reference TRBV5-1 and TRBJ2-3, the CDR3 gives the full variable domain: KAGVTQTPRYLIKTRGQQVTLSCSPISGHRSVSWYQQTPGQGLQFLFEYFSETQRNKGNFPGRFSGRQFSNSRSEMNVSTLELGDSALYLCASSLTATDTQYFGPGTRLTVL.

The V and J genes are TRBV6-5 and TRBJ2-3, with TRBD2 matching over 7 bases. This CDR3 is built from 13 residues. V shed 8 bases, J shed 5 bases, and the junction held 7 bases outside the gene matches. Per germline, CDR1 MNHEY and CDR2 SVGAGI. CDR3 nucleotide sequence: TGTGCCAGCTCCCAGCGGGGTGTAGATACGCAGTATTTT. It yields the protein CASSQRGVDTQYF.

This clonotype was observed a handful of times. This CDR3 is CASAHPGHPQDTQYF. CDR3 nucleotides: TGTGCTAGTGCCCATCCCGGACACCCGCAGGATACGCAGTATTTT. The chain links TRBV12-5 to TRBJ2-3; a possible D gene is TRBD1 (5 bases). Germline V gene sequence: CDR1 LGHNT, CDR2 FRNRAP. V was pared by 7 bases and J by 6 bases, with 20 bases between. CDR3 length: 15 amino acids.

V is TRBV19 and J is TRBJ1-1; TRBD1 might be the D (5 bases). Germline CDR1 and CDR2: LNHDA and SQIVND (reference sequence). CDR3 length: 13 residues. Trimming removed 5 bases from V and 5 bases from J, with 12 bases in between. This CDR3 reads CASSPHGGTEAFF. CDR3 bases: TGTGCCAGTAGTCCCCATGGGGGAACTGAAGCTTTCTTT.

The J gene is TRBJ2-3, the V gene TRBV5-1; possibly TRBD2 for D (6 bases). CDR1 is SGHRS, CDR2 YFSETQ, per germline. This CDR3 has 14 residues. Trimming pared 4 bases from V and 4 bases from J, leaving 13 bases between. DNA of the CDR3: TGCGCCAGCAGCAGGGACTCCACACCAGATACGCAGTATTTT. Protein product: CASSRDSTPDTQYF.

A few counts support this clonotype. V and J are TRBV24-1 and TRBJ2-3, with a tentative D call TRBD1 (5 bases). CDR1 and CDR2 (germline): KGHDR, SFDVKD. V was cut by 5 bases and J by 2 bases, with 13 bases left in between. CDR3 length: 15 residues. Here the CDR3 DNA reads TGTGCCACCAGTGGTGGGGCCAGACTCACAGATACGCAGTATTTT. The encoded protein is CATSGGARLTDTQYF.

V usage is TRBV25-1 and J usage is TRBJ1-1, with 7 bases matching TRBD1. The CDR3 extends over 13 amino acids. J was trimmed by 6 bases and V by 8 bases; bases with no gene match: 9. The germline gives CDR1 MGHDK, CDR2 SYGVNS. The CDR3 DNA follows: TGTGCCAGCGTGGGACAGCTAACCCCTGAAGCTTTCTTT. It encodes CASVGQLTPEAFF.

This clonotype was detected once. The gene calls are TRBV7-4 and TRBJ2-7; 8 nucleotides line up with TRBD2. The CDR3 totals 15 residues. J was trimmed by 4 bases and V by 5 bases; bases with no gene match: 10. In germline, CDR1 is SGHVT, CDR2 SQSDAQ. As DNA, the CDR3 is TGTGCCAGCAGCCCGCAGGTCCCTAGCGGGTACGAGCAGTACGTC. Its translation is CASSPQVPSGYEQYV.

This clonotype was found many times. The CDR3 region is CASSPSGGTDTQYF. DNA for the CDR3: TGTGCCAGCAGTCCCTCAGGGGGCACAGATACGCAGTATTTT. This chain uses TRBV12-3 or TRBV12-4 with TRBJ2-3; D perhaps matches TRBD1 (6 bases). Trimming cost V 5 bases and J 1 base, with 10 bases left between them. The CDR3 has 14 residues.

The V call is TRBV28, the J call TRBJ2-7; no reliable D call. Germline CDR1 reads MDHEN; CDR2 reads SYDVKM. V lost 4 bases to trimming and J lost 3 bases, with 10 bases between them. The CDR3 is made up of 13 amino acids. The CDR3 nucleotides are TGTGCCAGCAGTTGGAAGGGTATCTACGAGCAGTACGTC. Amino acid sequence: CASSWKGIYEQYV.

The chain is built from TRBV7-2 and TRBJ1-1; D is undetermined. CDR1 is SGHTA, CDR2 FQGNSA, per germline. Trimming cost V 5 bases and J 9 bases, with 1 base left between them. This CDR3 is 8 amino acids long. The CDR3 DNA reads TGTGCCAGCAGCAAAGCTTTCTTT. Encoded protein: CASSKAFF.

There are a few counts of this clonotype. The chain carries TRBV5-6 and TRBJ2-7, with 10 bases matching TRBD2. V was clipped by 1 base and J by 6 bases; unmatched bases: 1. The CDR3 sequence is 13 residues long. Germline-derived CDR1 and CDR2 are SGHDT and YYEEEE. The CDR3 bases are TGTGCCAGCAGCTTGTTAGCGGGGGGCGAGCAGTACGTC. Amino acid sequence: CASSLLAGGEQYV.

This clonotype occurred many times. The CDR3 DNA sequence: TGTGCCAGCAGCCGTGGGACAGCGATAAACACTGAAGCTTTCTTT. It is translated as CASSRGTAINTEAFF. The chain employs TRBV5-8 and TRBJ1-1; 7 positions agree with TRBD1. The CDR3 spans 15 residues. Losses at the gene ends were 4 bases for V and 2 bases for J; bases not matched to a gene: 8. The germline CDR1 and CDR2 sequences are SGHTS and YDEGEE.

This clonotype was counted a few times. The CDR3 sequence is CSARIAGRASYEQYV. DNA of the CDR3: TGCAGTGCTAGAATTGCGGGTAGAGCCTCCTACGAGCAGTACGTC. This chain uses TRBV20-1 with TRBJ2-7; possible D gene TRBD2, 5 bases. The germline V gene has CDR1 DFQATT and CDR2 SNEGSKA (reference sequence). The CDR3 covers 15 residues. V was shortened by 2 bases and J by 0 bases, with 14 bases between the two germline ends.

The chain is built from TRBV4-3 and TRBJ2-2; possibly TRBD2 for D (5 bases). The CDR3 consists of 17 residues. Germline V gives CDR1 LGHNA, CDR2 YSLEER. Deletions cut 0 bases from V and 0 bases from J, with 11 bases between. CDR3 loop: CASSQDPRGANTGELFF. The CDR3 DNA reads TGCGCCAGCAGCCAAGATCCTCGGGGAGCGAACACCGGGGAGCTGTTTTTT.